The 12 T cell receptor beta chains given below trace back to one sample, sequenced in a study of neurological immune-mediated disorders. TCRdb used MiXCR to reprocess the 5' RACE reads, holding one entry per CDR3 protein. The data show about 66,000 distinct CDR3 sequences, around 3.9% seen once. What was sequenced was PBMCs. The receptors shown here come from a man aged 25-40 years with multiple sclerosis.

In its sample, this clonotype was seen many times. The rearrangement links TRBV20-1 to TRBJ2-2; TRBD2 matches 7 bases. Germline CDR1 DFQATT, CDR2 SNEGSKA (reference sequence). This CDR3 is built from 14 residues. V was clipped by 1 base and J by 1 base; unmatched bases: 0. CDR3 protein: CSARAGGNTGELFF. The CDR3 coding sequence is TGCAGTGCTAGAGCGGGGGGGAACACCGGGGAGCTGTTTTTT.

This clonotype was counted between two and nine times. The genes are TRBV7-3 and TRBJ2-3, with D perhaps assigned TRBD1 or TRBD2 (5 bases each). Trimming pared 1 base from V and 2 bases from J, leaving 10 bases between. From germline, CDR1 is SGHTA and CDR2 FQGTGA. This CDR3 has 15 amino acids. In nucleotides, the CDR3 is TGTGCCAGCAGCTTAATGGGACGGACCACAGATACGCAGTATTTT. This sequence encodes CASSLMGRTTDTQYF.

The table lists this clonotype with many counts. The V and J genes are TRBV4-3 and TRBJ2-7; D perhaps matches TRBD2 (5 bases). Germline CDR1 reads LGHNA; CDR2 reads YSLEER. This CDR3 is 14 amino acids long. V was clipped by 0 bases and J by 3 bases, with 9 bases between them. The CDR3 loop reads CASSQESGSYEQYF. The DNA for the CDR3 is TGCGCCAGCAGCCAAGAGTCGGGGAGCTACGAGCAGTACTTC.

This clonotype was counted at least ten times. The chain links TRBV12-3 or TRBV12-4 to TRBJ1-1, with unresolved D. The CDR3 contains 12 residues. The V end lost 4 bases, the J end lost 4 bases, and 7 bases lay between the germline ends. CDR3 sequence reads: CASSWASTEAFF. The DNA of the CDR3 is TGTGCCAGCAGTTGGGCCAGCACTGAAGCTTTCTTT.

This clonotype was recorded many times. The chain is built from TRBV12-3 or TRBV12-4 and TRBJ2-3; the D is unclear. The CDR3 length is 13 residues. Trimming removed 1 base at V and 2 bases at J, with 4 bases between. In DNA form, the CDR3 reads TGTGCCAGCAGTTTAGTCATCACAGATACGCAGTATTTT. Amino acid sequence: CASSLVITDTQYF.

About this clonotype: Possible read error: a much larger clone is one base away. The V call is TRBV10-2, the J call TRBJ2-3; no clear D. This CDR3 has 11 residues. Germline V CDR1 and CDR2: WSHSY, SAAADI. Trimming removed 8 bases from V and 6 bases from J, with 9 bases in between. CDR3 DNA sequence: TGCGCCAGCCTCAGATGGGATACGCAGTATTTT. It specifies CASLRWDTQYF.

This clonotype has ten or more counts. The chain joins TRBV5-1 to TRBJ2-7; TRBD2 matches 13 bases. Germline values: CDR1 SGHRS, CDR2 YFSETQ. The J segment lost 0 bases and the V segment lost 2 bases, leaving 5 bases of the junction unmatched. There are 17 residues in the CDR3. The CDR3 coding sequence is TGCGCCAGCAGCTTCGGACTAGCGGGGGCAAGCTCCTACGAGCAGTACTTC. Amino acids: CASSFGLAGASSYEQYF.

This clonotype was seen at least ten times. Here the CDR3 reads CSARDTGQITNTGELFF. The CDR3 DNA is TGCAGTGCTAGAGATACAGGGCAAATTACGAACACCGGGGAGCTGTTTTTT. The chain combines TRBV20-1 with TRBJ2-2; possibly TRBD1 for D (6 bases). V was cut by 0 bases and J by 0 bases, with 14 bases left in between. Germline-derived CDR1 and CDR2 are DFQATT and SNEGSKA (reference sequence). This CDR3 is built from 17 residues.

This clonotype was recorded many times. This rearrangement joins TRBV19 to TRBJ1-3; 7 bases are shared with TRBD1. The CDR3 extends over 16 amino acids. With 8 bases clipped from V and 0 bases from J, the junction kept 10 bases outside the gene matches. Germline CDR1 reads LNHDA; CDR2 reads SQIVND (reference sequence). The CDR3 sequence is CASRTGAWSSGNTIYF. CDR3 sequence (DNA): TGTGCCAGTCGTACAGGGGCTTGGAGCTCTGGAAACACCATATATTTT.

This clonotype was picked up many times. The J gene is TRBJ2-2, the V gene TRBV6-2 or TRBV6-3, with 8 bases lining up with TRBD1. The CDR3 has 14 residues. Germline CDR1 MNHEY, CDR2 SVGEGT. V shed 7 bases, J shed 3 bases, and the junction held 4 bases outside the gene matches. As DNA, the CDR3 is TGTGCCAGCAATACGGGACAGGACACCGGGGAGCTGTTTTTT. This encodes CASNTGQDTGELFF.

This clonotype was seen repeatedly, ten times or more. CDR3 sequence: CASSPAGFAGELFF. CDR3 bases: TGTGCCAGCAGCCCAGCAGGTTTCGCCGGGGAGCTGTTTTTT. The chain links TRBV4-2 to TRBJ2-2; D gene uncertain. Germline V CDR1 and CDR2: LGHNA, YNFKEQ. The CDR3 length is 14 residues. With 4 bases removed from V and 6 bases from J, the gap between germline ends came to 12 bases.

This clonotype appeared many times. The rearrangement uses TRBV7-2 and TRBJ2-7; D uncertain. Germline lookup yields CDR1 SGHTA and CDR2 FQGNSA. The CDR3 spans 15 residues. V lost 2 bases to trimming and J lost 5 bases, with 16 bases between them. As DNA, the CDR3 is TGTGCCAGCAGCTTAAGGGTCCCCGGATGGGACGAGCAGTACTTC. This encodes CASSLRVPGWDEQYF.